The T cell receptor (beta chain) described here comes from a study of blood T cell repertoires in COVID-19. Trimming shortened V by 4 bases and J by 2 bases, and 15 bases separated the two germline ends. Looked up from germline, CDR1 is SGHDN and CDR2 is FVKESK. This CDR3 comprises 15 residues. The method was immunoSEQ multiplex PCR; TCRdb's version includes in-frame clones alone and lacks a portion of them. This table has 490,000 or so clones, roughly nine tenths appearing once. This clone was found once. This TCR derives from a woman in her sixties who had recovered from COVID-19. Sequenced input: PBMCs or T cells enriched from blood (not recorded which). This chain connects TRBV14 to TRBJ2-7; TRBD1 is a possible D gene (5 bases). The CDR3 sequence: CASSPFGAGTYEQYF. DNA of the CDR3: TGTGCCAGCAGCCCGTTTGGGGCAGGCACCTACGAGCAGTACTTC.